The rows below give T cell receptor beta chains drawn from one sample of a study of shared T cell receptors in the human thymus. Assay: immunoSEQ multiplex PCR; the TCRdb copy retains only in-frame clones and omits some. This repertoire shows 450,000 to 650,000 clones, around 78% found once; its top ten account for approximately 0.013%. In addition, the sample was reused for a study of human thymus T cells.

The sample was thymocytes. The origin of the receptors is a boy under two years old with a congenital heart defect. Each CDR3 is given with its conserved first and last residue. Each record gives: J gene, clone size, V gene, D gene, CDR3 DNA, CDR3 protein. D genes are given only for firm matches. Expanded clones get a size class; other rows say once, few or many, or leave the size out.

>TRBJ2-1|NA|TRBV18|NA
TGTGCCAGCTCACCACCGCCCGCTAGCAATGAGCAGTTCTTC
CASSPPPASNEQFF
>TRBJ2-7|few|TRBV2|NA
TGTGCCAGCAAGGGGGAGGGTGGGTCCTACGAGCAGTACTTC
CASKGEGGSYEQYF
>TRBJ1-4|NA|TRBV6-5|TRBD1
TGTGCCAGCAGACCGGGACAGGGAAATGAAAAACTGTTTTTT
CASRPGQGNEKLFF
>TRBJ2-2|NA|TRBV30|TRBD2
TGTGCCTGGAGCCTCCCCGGGACTAGCGGGATAACCGGGGAGCTGTTTTTT
CAWSLPGTSGITGELFF
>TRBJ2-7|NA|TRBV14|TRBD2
TGTGCCAGCAGCCAAGGAGGGAGGGCCCTTAAGAACTCCTACGAGCAGTACTTC
CASSQGGRALKNSYEQYF
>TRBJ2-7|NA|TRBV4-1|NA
TGCGCCAGCAGCCAAGACTATGAGAGTAGCGGACACTACGAGCAGTACTTC
CASSQDYESSGHYEQYF
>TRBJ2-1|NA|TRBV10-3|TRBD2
TGTGCCATCAGTGAGTGTAGCGGGAGCCCACCTGAGCAGTTCTTC
CAISECSGSPPEQFF
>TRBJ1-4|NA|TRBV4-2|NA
TGTGCCAGCAGCCCGAGACAGATGGGTAATGAAAAACTGTTTTTT
CASSPRQMGNEKLFF
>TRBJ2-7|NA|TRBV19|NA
TGTGCCAGTAGTATTAGCGAGCCTACGCTGGAGCAGTACTTC
CASSISEPTLEQYF
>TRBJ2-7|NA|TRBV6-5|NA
TGTGCCAGCAGCCGTGCCGCCGGGGGCTCCTACGAGCAGTACTTC
CASSRAAGGSYEQYF